The 4 T cell receptor beta chains below all came from one sample that was sequenced in a study of blood T cell repertoires in COVID-19. Sequencing was performed with immunoSEQ multiplex PCR; in TCRdb, only in-frame clones are kept and a portion is missing. The repertoire holds roughly 250,000 clones, 70% to 90% seen once, with roughly 4.3% in the top ten. Sequencing used PBMCs or T cells enriched from blood (not recorded which). The receptors shown here come from a woman aged 25 to 39 who had recovered from COVID-19.

This clone was counted a few times. The rearrangement links TRBV12-3 or TRBV12-4 to TRBJ1-1; TRBD1 matches 9 bases. With V trimmed by 7 bases and J by 5 bases, 5 bases remained unmatched. The CDR3 contains 13 residues. CDR3 nucleotide sequence: TGTGCCAGCACCACGGGACAGGGTACTGAAGCTTTCTTT. This gives the protein CASTTGQGTEAFF.

This clone was recorded only once. J is TRBJ2-6 and V is TRBV9, with 10 bases that match TRBD1. There are 16 residues in the CDR3. Per germline, CDR1 SGDLS and CDR2 YYNGEE. V shed 3 bases and J 4 bases; nucleotides not matched to a gene: 4. CDR3 nucleotides: TGTGCCAGCAGCGGACAGGGGGCGCCCGGGGCCAACGTCCTGACTTTC. It encodes CASSGQGAPGANVLTF.

This chain connects TRBV29-1 to TRBJ2-7; tentative D call: TRBD1 (5 bases). The CDR3 is 13 amino acids. The germline V gene encodes CDR1 SQVTM and CDR2 ANQGSEA. The ends were cut back, 6 bases at V and 3 bases at J, with 15 bases in the middle. The CDR3 reads CSVATGQGYEQYF. DNA for the CDR3: TGCAGCGTGGCTACCGGGCAGGGCTACGAGCAGTACTTC.

V usage is TRBV7-3 and J usage is TRBJ2-1; 14 positions match TRBD2. Per germline, CDR1 SGHTA and CDR2 FQGTGA. The V and J ends lost 4 bases and 5 bases, in that order; junction bases with no gene match: 7. This CDR3 has 17 residues. The CDR3 reads CASSSGLAGERDNEQFF. CDR3 nucleotides: TGTGCCAGCAGCTCGGGACTAGCGGGAGAGAGAGACAATGAGCAGTTCTTC.